Each of the 21 T cell receptor beta chains below was sequenced from the same sample in a study of shared clonotypes between healthy human individuals. Clones were sequenced by immunoSEQ multiplex PCR, and TCRdb holds only the in-frame ones, with some missing. The repertoire holds 2.3 million or so clones, 85% to 95% seen once, with 0.3% to 0.4% in the top ten. Sequences were obtained from naive CD4+ T cells from PBMCs. Subset indicated: CD45RA+ positively selected. These receptors all stem from a young man in good health. Some clones in this sample may be carry-over from other donors' samples.

This chain connects TRBV28 to TRBJ2-3; tentatively, D is TRBD1 (6 bases). The CDR3 sequence is 16 residues long. V was clipped by 3 bases and J by 1 base, with 14 bases between them. Per the germline V gene, CDR1 is MDHEN and CDR2 is SYDVKM. As DNA, the CDR3 is TGTGCCAGCAGTTTGTGGACAGCCTACCGCACAGATACGCAGTATTTT. Translated, it gives CASSLWTAYRTDTQYF. Looking up the rest from reference TRBV28 and TRBJ2-3 gives the full variable domain: DVKVTQSSRYLVKRTGEKVFLECVQDMDHENMFWYRQDPGLGLRLIYFSYDVKMKEKGDIPEGYSVSREKKERFSLILESASTNQTSMYLCASSLWTAYRTDTQYFGPGTRLTVL.

CDR3 sequence (DNA): TGTGCCAGCAGTCCGAGACTAGCGGCCCAAGAGACCCAGTACTTC. It is translated as CASSPRLAAQETQYF. The gene calls are TRBV6-5 and TRBJ2-5; 9 bases are a match to TRBD2. Germline loops: CDR1 MNHEY, CDR2 SVGAGI. With 5 bases clipped from V and 1 base from J, the junction kept 5 bases outside the gene matches. This CDR3 is 15 amino acids long.

The chain recombines TRBV6-5 with TRBJ2-1; 8 bases agree with TRBD1. Germline V gene data show CDR1 as MNHEY and CDR2 as SVGAGI. Germline trimming cut 5 bases from V and 2 bases from J; bases unmatched to any gene: 5. The CDR3 runs to 15 residues. The CDR3, as DNA: TGTGCCAGCAGTCAGAGGACAGGGCCCTACAATGAGCAGTTCTTC. As protein: CASSQRTGPYNEQFF.

Regarding this clone: Distinct nucleotide sequences in the sample also encode this CDR3. The gene calls are TRBV18 and TRBJ2-3; the D call may be TRBD1 or TRBD2 (6 bases each). CDR1 KGHSH and CDR2 LQKENI come from the germline V gene. Trimming took 3 bases from V and 2 from J, leaving 9 bases between them. The CDR3 is made up of 14 amino acids. The CDR3 loop is CASSPRGPTDTQYF. The CDR3 region has the DNA TGTGCCAGCTCACCCCGGGGGCCCACAGATACGCAGTATTTT.

About this clone: This same CDR3 is encoded by further DNA sequences in the sample. This chain connects TRBV11-2 to TRBJ2-5, with 7 bases lining up with TRBD2. CDR1 and CDR2 from the germline V gene are SGHAT and FQNNGV. The CDR3 covers 13 residues. Trimming at V came to 3 bases and at J to 2 bases, leaving 0 bases not matched to a gene. CDR3 coding DNA: TGTGCCAGCAGCTTTAGCGGGCAAGAGACCCAGTACTTC. Protein sequence: CASSFSGQETQYF.

This chain connects TRBV19 to TRBJ2-3; TRBD2 might be the D (5 bases). This CDR3 region has 15 residues. V was pared by 3 bases and J by 2 bases, with 12 bases between. The germline V gene has CDR1 LNHDA and CDR2 SQIVND (reference sequence). In DNA form, the CDR3 reads TGTGCCAGTAGTATTGTAGCGAGACACACAGATACGCAGTATTTT. Translated: CASSIVARHTDTQYF.

The chain couples TRBV21-1 to TRBJ2-6; TRBD1, as called in the table, went unchecked against the DNA. TRBV21-1 is a known pseudogene. This CDR3 is 18 amino acids long. The CDR3 DNA sequence: TGTGCCAGCAGCAATCGAGACAGGGAGGACTCTGGGGCCAACGTCCTGACTTTC. Residues: CASSNRDREDSGANVLTF.

The chain links TRBV7-9 to TRBJ2-7; D tentatively reads TRBD1 or TRBD2 (5 bases each). The germline V gene has CDR1 SEHNR and CDR2 FQNEAQ (reference sequence). CDR3 length: 16 residues. V was clipped by 5 bases and J by 2 bases, with 19 bases between them. The CDR3 region has the DNA TGTGCCAGCAGCCCCCGTGGCACTTGGGACCCCTACGAGCAGTACTTC. Translation: CASSPRGTWDPYEQYF. Full variable domain (rest looked up from reference TRBV7-9 and TRBJ2-7): DTGVSQNPRHKITKRGQNVTFRCDPISEHNRLYWYRQTLGQGPEFLTYFQNEAQLEKSRLLSDRFSAERPKGSFSTLEIQRTEQGDSAMYLCASSPRGTWDPYEQYFGPGTRLTVT.

The J gene is TRBJ2-1, the V gene TRBV9, with TRBD2 matching 8 bases. J lost 9 bases, V lost 0 bases, and 20 bases had no gene match. Germline values: CDR1 SGDLS, CDR2 YYNGEE. The CDR3 extends over 19 amino acids. In nucleotides, the CDR3 is TGTGCCAGCAGCGTAGCTAGGAGGGCTAGCGGGTCCACTTTAACTGAGCAGTTCTTC. It translates to CASSVARRASGSTLTEQFF.

This clone appeared once. V gene TRBV6-5 combines with J gene TRBJ2-5; D perhaps matches TRBD2 (5 bases). V was cut by 5 bases and J by 2 bases, with 12 bases left in between. Germline-derived CDR1 and CDR2 are MNHEY and SVGAGI. This CDR3 is built from 14 residues. This chain's CDR3 is CASSPRGLQETQYF. The CDR3 nucleotides read TGTGCCAGCAGTCCACGAGGGCTGCAAGAGACCCAGTACTTC.

This sequence joins TRBV10-3 and TRBJ2-7, with D perhaps TRBD2 (6 bases). CDR1 and CDR2 from the germline V gene are ENHRY and SYGVKD. CDR3 length: 13 amino acids. V lost 10 bases and J 5 bases, leaving 18 bases between the germline ends. The CDR3: CATGTDEPHEQYF. The CDR3 DNA is TGTGCCACCGGGACTGACGAGCCCCACGAGCAGTACTTC.

The chain is built from TRBV5-1 and TRBJ2-4; the D gene is possibly TRBD2 (8 bases). V was clipped by 0 bases and J by 0 bases, with 16 bases between them. Looked up from germline, CDR1 is SGHRS and CDR2 is YFSETQ. This CDR3 has 18 amino acids. The CDR3 region is CASSLVAGQNLAKNIQYF. The CDR3 nucleotides are TGCGCCAGCAGCTTGGTAGCGGGACAGAATTTAGCCAAAAACATTCAGTACTTC.

The chain has TRBV29-1 and TRBJ2-3, with D possibly matching TRBD1 (7 bases). The CDR3 has 16 amino acids. Germline CDR1 is SQVTM and CDR2 is ANQGSEA. V gave up 7 bases and J gave up 2 bases, with 22 bases separating them. The CDR3 DNA reads as TGCAGCGCGGCGGGATCCCAGGGGGGTACCACAGATACGCAGTATTTT. Amino acid sequence: CSAAGSQGGTTDTQYF.

The V call is TRBV2, the J call TRBJ1-1; 7 bases align to TRBD1. J lost 0 bases, V lost 7 bases, and 17 bases had no gene match. Germline CDR1 reads SNHLY; CDR2 reads FYNNEI. This CDR3 is 18 amino acids long. The CDR3: CASIGDSLGGSMNTEAFF. In nucleotides, the CDR3 is TGTGCCAGCATAGGGGACAGCTTGGGGGGTTCGATGAACACTGAAGCTTTCTTT.

The chain couples TRBV2 to TRBJ1-4; 10 positions agree with TRBD1. The germline CDR1 and CDR2 sequences are SNHLY and FYNNEI. CDR3 length: 15 residues. V gave up 6 bases and J gave up 6 bases; unmatched junction bases: 7. The CDR3 bases are TGTGCCAGCAGGGCCGACAGGGGGCTCTATGAAAAACTGTTTTTT. As protein: CASRADRGLYEKLFF.

The chain couples TRBV15 to TRBJ2-5; 12 bases agree with TRBD2. After removal of 3 bases from V and 1 base from J, the junction contained 6 bases not matched to a gene. Germline lookup yields CDR1 LNHNV and CDR2 YYDKDF (reference sequence). The CDR3 contains 17 residues. The CDR3 nucleotides are TGTGCCACCAGCAGTCCTCGACTAGCGGGAGTCCAAGAGACCCAGTACTTC. It yields the protein CATSSPRLAGVQETQYF.

The V and J genes are TRBV29-1 and TRBJ1-2; D call uncertain. V dropped 6 bases and J dropped 2 bases, with 19 bases sitting between them. Germline CDR1 reads SQVTM; CDR2 reads ANQGSEA. CDR3 length equals 15 residues. The CDR3 loop is CSVAGLGSGNYGYTF. In DNA form, the CDR3 reads TGCAGCGTCGCTGGCCTTGGCTCCGGGAACTATGGCTACACCTTC. The full variable domain, with the rest looked up from reference TRBV29-1 and TRBJ1-2, is SAVISQKPSRDICQRGTSLTIQCQVDSQVTMMFWYRQQPGQSLTLIATANQGSEATYESGFVIDKFPISRPNLTFSTLTVSNMSPEDSSIYLCSVAGLGSGNYGYTFGSGTRLTVV.

The CDR3 loop is CAWSLGQGQPQHF. As DNA, the CDR3 is TGTGCCTGGAGTTTAGGACAGGGCCAGCCCCAGCATTTT. The rearrangement uses TRBV30 and TRBJ1-5; 8 bases are shared with TRBD1. The CDR3 spans 13 residues. Germline CDR1 reads GTSNPN; CDR2 reads SVGIG (reference sequence). V was clipped by 2 bases and J by 7 bases; unmatched bases: 4.

The chain employs TRBV2 and TRBJ2-1; 11 bases are shared with TRBD2. V lost 7 bases to trimming and J lost 9 bases; unmatched junction nucleotides: 8. Germline CDR1 is SNHLY and CDR2 is FYNNEI. The CDR3 totals 14 residues. The DNA for the CDR3 is TGTGCCAGCAAGCTCCTAGCGGGAGGCGGTGAGCAGTTCTTC. This encodes CASKLLAGGGEQFF.

The chain has TRBV5-4 and TRBJ2-3, with a possible D match to TRBD1 (6 bases). The V end lost 2 bases, the J end lost 2 bases, and 9 bases lay between the germline ends. Germline CDR1 reads SGHNT; CDR2 reads YYREEE (reference sequence). This CDR3 spans 14 amino acids. CDR3 region: CASSLQGPTDTQYF. The DNA for the CDR3 is TGTGCCAGCAGCTTACAGGGACCCACAGATACGCAGTATTTT. Full variable domain (rest looked up from reference TRBV5-4 and TRBJ2-3): ETGVTQSPTHLIKTRGQQVTLRCSSQSGHNTVSWYQQALGQGPQFIFQYYREEENGRGNFPPRFSGLQFPNYSSELNVNALELDDSALYLCASSLQGPTDTQYFGPGTRLTVL.

The rearrangement uses TRBV6-1 and TRBJ2-2, with 8 bases aligning to TRBD1. The CDR3 consists of 15 residues. The germline V gene has CDR1 MNHNS and CDR2 SASEGT. V lost 8 bases and J lost 5; bases outside the gene matches: 10. This CDR3 is CASAKRTGPTGELFF. DNA of the CDR3: TGTGCCAGCGCTAAAAGGACAGGGCCAACCGGGGAGCTGTTTTTT.